In this sample, the clone carrying this T cell receptor (beta chain) turned up a few times. The entry originates in a study of blood T cell repertoires in COVID-19. CDR1 and CDR2 (germline): MNHNS, SASEGT. The CDR3 is made up of 18 amino acids. The junction had 15 bases not matched to a gene; V was cut back by 3 bases and J by 4 bases. Profiling relied on immunoSEQ multiplex PCR, and the TCRdb table lists in-frame clones only, not all of them. Of 100,000 to 150,000 clones in the sample, around 88% were seen once. This chain connects TRBV6-1 to TRBJ1-5; the match to TRBD1 covers 7 bases. This TCR came from a man aged 45-65 years with acute or convalescent COVID-19. The sample was peripheral blood. CDR3 sequence: CASSDVGQGVLRNQPQHF. As DNA, the CDR3 is TGTGCCAGCAGTGACGTGGGGCAGGGGGTACTGCGGAATCAGCCCCAGCATTTT.